This T cell receptor (beta chain) was sequenced in a study of blood T cells in healthy people across ages. Findings and limits, study-wide: It was the long-lived donors that had more naive CD4+ cells and higher diversity than aged donors.

Each donor supplied 8 to 10 milliliters of peripheral blood. Isolated per sample were at least 6 million PBMCs. V was clipped by 5 bases and J by 11 bases; unmatched bases: 20. CDR3 length: 17 residues. CDR1 and CDR2 from the germline V gene are SGHTA and FQGNSA. As to this clonotype: Its matching antigen is unknown.

Using a J-beta primer mix together with a sample-barcoded 5' primer, a second PCR was run for about 6 to 11 cycles. There were at least 2.5 million CDR3-containing paired-end reads obtained from each sample. TCRdb re-called the 5' RACE reads through MiXCR, storing one row per CDR3 protein. There are hundreds of thousands of distinct CDR3 sequences in the sample; approximately 50% occur only once, and around a third lies in the top ten. The material sequenced was blood. V and J are TRBV7-2 and TRBJ2-5; 10 bases agree with TRBD1. This receptor was taken from a woman aged 55-75 years in good health. CDR3 residues: CASSATLSGTGDNEQYF. The CDR3 bases are TGTGCCAGCAGCGCCACCTTGTCCGGGACAGGGGACAATGAGCAGTACTTC. Variable domain in full (rest from reference TRBV7-2 and TRBJ2-5): GAGVSQSPSNKVTEKGKDVELRCDPISGHTALYWYRQSLGQGLEFLIYFQGNSAPDKSGLPSDRFSAERTGGSVSTLTIQRTQQEDSAVYLCASSATLSGTGDNEQYFGPGTRLLVL.